These T cell receptor beta chains were read from a single sample in a study of blood T cell repertoires in COVID-19. TCRdb keeps only in-frame clones here, not all; method: immunoSEQ multiplex PCR. This table has under 200,000 clones, about 85% appearing once. The sample was peripheral blood. The receptors were sampled from a man aged 35 to 55 with acute or convalescent COVID-19. The CDR3 runs from the conserved cysteine through the conserved F or W. Each record gives: clone size, D gene, V gene, J gene, CDR3 length, CDR3 DNA, CDR3 protein. D genes are given only for firm matches. Clone size appears in some rows only: once, few, many, or a class for an expanded clone.

NA	TRBD2	TRBV9	TRBJ2-1	16	TGTGCCAGCAGCTTAAGGACTAGCGGGCGGGGAAATGAGCAGTTCTTC	CASSLRTSGRGNEQFF
NA	TRBD2	TRBV5-1	TRBJ2-2	17	TGCGCCAGCAGCCACCAAGGACTAGCGGGGGGCACCGGGGAGCTGTTTTTT	CASSHQGLAGGTGELFF
NA	NA	TRBV30	TRBJ2-1	13	TGTGCCTGGAGTGTACGGACAGTCAATGAGCAGTTCTTC	CAWSVRTVNEQFF
NA	NA	TRBV7-8	TRBJ1-1	11	TGTGCCAGCAGGGGCAACACTGAAGCTTTCTTT	CASRGNTEAFF
NA	NA	TRBV5-1	TRBJ2-7	14	TGCGCCAGCAGCTCAAAAACAGGGTCTCTCGAGCAGTACTTC	CASSSKTGSLEQYF
NA	TRBD1	TRBV7-6	TRBJ1-1	13	TGTGCCAGCAGCCCGGGACAGGGCACTGAAGCTTTCTTT	CASSPGQGTEAFF
NA	NA	TRBV7-8	TRBJ1-5	18	TGTGCCAGCAGCTCCATAACGAGTGACCCGAGGTCCAATCAGCCCCAGCATTTT	CASSSITSDPRSNQPQHF
NA	NA	TRBV29-1	TRBJ2-7	13	TGCAGCGTTGCCATCAATGAGCCCTACGAGCAGTACTTC	CSVAINEPYEQYF
NA	NA	TRBV30	TRBJ2-7	13	TGTGCCTGGAGTCCCCACGGGGTTGGAGAGCAGTACTTC	CAWSPHGVGEQYF
NA	TRBD1	TRBV5-6	TRBJ1-5	14	TGTGCCAGCAGCTCAGGGGGCAGCAATCAGCCCCAGCATTTT	CASSSGGSNQPQHF
NA	NA	TRBV5-4	TRBJ1-2	14	TGTGCCAGCAGCTTGGAGGGGGTGGACTATGGCTACACCTTC	CASSLEGVDYGYTF
NA	NA	TRBV4-1	TRBJ2-6	18	TGCGCCAGCAGCCCCAATTTAGCAATGATCTCTGGGGCCAACGTCCTGACTTTC	CASSPNLAMISGANVLTF
NA	TRBD1	TRBV5-1	TRBJ1-5	19	TGCGCCAGCAGCCCCACCGTCCCGGGACAGGGAATGGGGGATCAGCCCCAGCATTTT	CASSPTVPGQGMGDQPQHF
NA	TRBD2	TRBV13	TRBJ2-5	16	TGTGCCAGCAGCCAAGGGTCTAGCGGAACCCAAGAGACCCAGTACTTC	CASSQGSSGTQETQYF
NA	TRBD1	TRBV5-1	TRBJ1-2	15	TGCGCCAGCAGCCCGTGGTGGACAGGGGACTATGGCTACACCTTC	CASSPWWTGDYGYTF
NA	NA	TRBV6-6	TRBJ1-3	14	TGTGCCAGTGCGGACAGCCAGATAGGAAACACCATATATTTT	CASADSQIGNTIYF
NA	NA	TRBV10-3	TRBJ1-2	14	TGTGCCACCACCTCTCAGGGGATAGTCTATGGCTACACCTTC	CATTSQGIVYGYTF
NA	TRBD1	TRBV30	TRBJ1-1	13	TGTGCCTGGAGTGCGGAAATACAGGGGGAAGCTTTCTTT	CAWSAEIQGEAFF
NA	NA	TRBV28	TRBJ1-6	14	TGTGCCAGCAAGGCTAGCTCCTATAATTCACCCCTCCACTTT	CASKASSYNSPLHF
NA	NA	TRBV4-3	TRBJ2-2	17	TGCGCCAGCAGCCAAGATACAGTCCCTCCGAACACCGGGGAGCTGTTTTTT	CASSQDTVPPNTGELFF
NA	TRBD2	TRBV6-2/TRBV6-3	TRBJ2-3	16	TGTGCCAGCAGTTACAAGCGGGGGGGCCGAACAGATACGCAGTATTTT	CASSYKRGGRTDTQYF
NA	NA	TRBV9	TRBJ2-3	14	TGTGCCAGCAGCGTTCTAGGACAGACAGATACGCAGTATTTT	CASSVLGQTDTQYF
NA	TRBD2	TRBV13	TRBJ2-7	17	TGTGCCAGCAGCTTAGGTGGGGAGCGGGGGGGACCCTACGAGCAGTACTTC	CASSLGGERGGPYEQYF
NA	TRBD1	TRBV6-5	TRBJ1-5	13	TGTGCCAGCCAAAGGACAGGGCTTACGCCCCAGCATTTT	CASQRTGLTPQHF
NA	TRBD1	TRBV30	TRBJ2-7	14	TGTGCCTGGAGGCGGACAGGGGAACGCCACGAGCAGTACTTC	CAWRRTGERHEQYF
NA	TRBD1	TRBV6-2/TRBV6-3	TRBJ1-5	16	TGTGCCAGCAGCCCTCGGGACAGGGGAAGAAATCAGCCCCAGCATTTT	CASSPRDRGRNQPQHF
NA	TRBD1	TRBV24-1	TRBJ2-5	20	TGTGCCACCAGTGATTTATGGGACAGGGGGATTGTGACCCCATGGGAGACCCAGTACTTC	CATSDLWDRGIVTPWETQYF
NA	TRBD1	TRBV7-2	TRBJ1-2	15	TGTGCCAGCACCTTTGGGAGGGACAGGGACTATGGCTACACCTTC	CASTFGRDRDYGYTF
NA	NA	TRBV9	TRBJ2-1	15	TGTGCCAGCAGCGGCACCGGGACTGACTACAATGAGCAGTTCTTC	CASSGTGTDYNEQFF
NA	TRBD1	TRBV7-3	TRBJ1-6	15	TGTGCCAGCAGCTTAACGACAGGGGGCAATTCACCCCTCCACTTT	CASSLTTGGNSPLHF
NA	NA	TRBV27	TRBJ2-2	16	TGTGCCAGCAGTTCCAGACAGGTTGGTGGCACCGGGGAGCTGTTTTTT	CASSSRQVGGTGELFF
few	NA	TRBV3-1/TRBV3-2	TRBJ2-6	13	TGTGCCAGCGGAACAGCTGGGGCCAACGTCCTGACTTTC	CASGTAGANVLTF
NA	NA	TRBV24-1	TRBJ2-1	14	TGTGCCACCAGTGGTGGAGGGGGCCACAATGAGCAGTTCTTC	CATSGGGGHNEQFF
NA	NA	TRBV29-1	TRBJ1-1	13	TGCAGCGCCTCCCGACAGCAGAACACTGAAGCTTTCTTT	CSASRQQNTEAFF
once	TRBD1	TRBV7-6	TRBJ1-1	15	TGTGCCAGCAGCCCTCAGACAGGGGTCAATGGTGAAGCTTTCTTT	CASSPQTGVNGEAFF
NA	TRBD1	TRBV10-2	TRBJ2-6	16	TGCGCCAGCAGTGACCAGGGGGCGTCTGGGGCCAACGTCCTGACTTTC	CASSDQGASGANVLTF
NA	TRBD1	TRBV5-4	TRBJ1-4	14	TGTGCCAGCAGCGGGACAGGGGATGCTGAAAAACTGTTTTTT	CASSGTGDAEKLFF
NA	TRBD1	TRBV27	TRBJ2-3	13	TGTGCCAGCAGTGACAGGGCCAAAGATACGCAGTATTTT	CASSDRAKDTQYF
NA	NA	TRBV10-3	TRBJ2-2	15	TGTGCCATCAGTGCCCTTTGCCCAGGCGTCGGGGAGCTGTTTTTT	CAISALCPGVGELFF
NA	TRBD1	TRBV5-4	TRBJ2-1	17	TGTGCCAGCACACTCGGGACAGGGGGGAGGCCCTACAATGAGCAGTTCTTC	CASTLGTGGRPYNEQFF
NA	NA	TRBV5-1	TRBJ1-2	15	TGCGCCAGCAGCTTTGGATCCGTGGGGCGGGGTGGCTACACCTTC	CASSFGSVGRGGYTF
NA	NA	TRBV4-1	TRBJ1-5	15	TGCGCCAGCAGCCAAGGGGGCGGGGGCGGAGGACCCCAGCATTTT	CASSQGGGGGGPQHF
NA	TRBD1	TRBV11-2	TRBJ1-2	15	TGTGCCAGCAGTTCTACTCGGGACAGGGGGCGCGGCTACACCTTC	CASSSTRDRGRGYTF
NA	TRBD2	TRBV28	TRBJ2-5	15	TGTGCCAGCAGCCCGACTAGCGGCTACCAAGAGACCCAGTACTTC	CASSPTSGYQETQYF
once	TRBD1	TRBV18	TRBJ2-2	18	TGTGCCAGCTCACCCAACGAAGGGGGCCAGGGGGCCGGCGGGGAGCTGTTTTTT	CASSPNEGGQGAGGELFF
NA	NA	TRBV10-3	TRBJ1-2	15	TGTGCCATCAGTGAGAAGGGGGGGGCGAACTATGGCTACACCTTC	CAISEKGGANYGYTF
NA	NA	TRBV2	TRBJ2-1	15	TGTGCCACGCAAAGTAGCGGACAGGCAAACAATGAGCAGTTCTTC	CATQSSGQANNEQFF
NA	NA	TRBV12-3/TRBV12-4	TRBJ2-5	12	TGTGCCAGCAGTTTGCGGCAAGAGACCCAGTACTTC	CASSLRQETQYF
NA	TRBD2	TRBV5-1	TRBJ2-1	15	TGCGCCAGCAGCTTGGAGGCGGGGGGATACAATGAGCAGTTCTTC	CASSLEAGGYNEQFF
NA	TRBD1	TRBV5-1	TRBJ2-1	17	TGCGCCAGCAGCTTTTTCCCGGGACAGGGGACGAAGGATGAGCAGTTCTTC	CASSFFPGQGTKDEQFF
NA	NA	TRBV14	TRBJ2-3	15	TGTGCCAGCAGCCAGGGGGGAAGCCGCACAGATACGCAGTATTTT	CASSQGGSRTDTQYF
NA	NA	TRBV5-1	TRBJ1-4	16	TGCGCCAGCAGCTTGGGGCAGGGGACCAGTAAGGAAAAACTGTTTTTT	CASSLGQGTSKEKLFF
NA	TRBD1	TRBV5-4	TRBJ2-7	16	TGTGCCAGCAGCTCGGCGGGTGTAGGGGGCGCGTACGAGCAGTACTTC	CASSSAGVGGAYEQYF
NA	TRBD1	TRBV18	TRBJ1-2	16	TGTGCCAGCTCACCACAAGTTGGGGACAGGGGGAATGGCTACACCTTC	CASSPQVGDRGNGYTF
NA	TRBD1	TRBV2	TRBJ1-2	13	TGTGCCAGCAGTGCGGACAGGGCCTATGGCTACACCTTC	CASSADRAYGYTF